This T cell receptor (gamma chain) was sequenced during a study of Vδ1+ human thymocytes. Points from the study as a whole: About 20% of thymic delta-chain sequences were Vdelta2, with few Vdelta3, unlike blood Vdelta1+ controls. Thymic TRG and TRD repertoires appeared highly polyclonal, with Gaussian CDR3 length distributions. The authors advised highly purified populations and single-cell validation.

The CDR3 consists of 14 residues. CDR1 is GITISATS and CDR2 is ISYDGTV in the germline V gene (reference sequence). V shed 3 bases, J shed 3 bases, and the junction held 8 bases outside the gene matches. Points on this clone: Antigen specificity is unknown.

RNA was extracted from the cells and then reverse transcribed. The CDR3 regions were amplified by multiplex PCR from V-gene primers to a constant-region primer. TCRdb repeated clone calling on the multiplex PCR reads with CATT. The sample yields about 22,000 gamma-chain clones, roughly an eighth seen once. After alphabeta T cell depletion, CD3+ Vdelta1+ Vdelta2- thymocytes were sorted. V is TRGV9 and J is TRGJ1 or TRGJ2. Sequences were obtained from Vdelta1+ gamma-delta thymocytes from the thymus. Subset specified: FACS-sorted CD3+ TCRalphabeta- TCRVdelta1+ TCRVdelta2- thymocytes. This clonotype originated in a child younger than two who had congenital heart surgery. The DNA for the CDR3 is TGTGCCTTGTGGGAGATCCCCACTTATTATAAGAAACTCTTT. Translating gives CALWEIPTYYKKLF.